Listed below are T cell receptor beta chains from one sample, sequenced in a study of blood T cell repertoires in COVID-19. The repertoire was sequenced with immunoSEQ multiplex PCR; TCRdb's copy has only in-frame clones and lacks some. Of over 150,000 clones detected, 85% to 90% appear once; the ten largest clones hold 7%. Source material: peripheral blood. Source of these receptors: a man in his fifties with active or convalescent COVID-19. Each CDR3 is given with its conserved first and last residue. D genes are given only for firm matches. For some rows the clone size is stated as once, few or many, or as a class when expanded; others skip it.

V,D,size,J,CDR3
TRBV15,.,once,TRBJ1-2,CATSSGGTGYGYTF
TRBV19,.,.,TRBJ2-3,CASSIGKKPDTQYF
TRBV27,.,.,TRBJ2-7,CASSLYPDRVEQYF
TRBV6-4,.,.,TRBJ1-2,CASSPGVGYTF
TRBV25-1,.,once,TRBJ1-6,CASAKGVEGSPLHF
TRBV5-1,TRBD1,.,TRBJ2-7,CASSVGQGAPYEQYF
TRBV9,TRBD2,few,TRBJ2-7,CASSALAGGEQYF
TRBV18,TRBD1,.,TRBJ2-5,CASSPGQEETQYF
TRBV5-1,TRBD2,.,TRBJ2-6,CASSFWTSGSSPGANVLTF
TRBV7-9,TRBD2,.,TRBJ2-7,CASRSTSGSSYEQYF
TRBV30,TRBD2,.,TRBJ2-1,CAWSQSSGSRDEQFF
TRBV11-2,.,.,TRBJ1-1,CASSREMNTEAFF
TRBV2,.,.,TRBJ2-1,CASSEEAVGGEQFF